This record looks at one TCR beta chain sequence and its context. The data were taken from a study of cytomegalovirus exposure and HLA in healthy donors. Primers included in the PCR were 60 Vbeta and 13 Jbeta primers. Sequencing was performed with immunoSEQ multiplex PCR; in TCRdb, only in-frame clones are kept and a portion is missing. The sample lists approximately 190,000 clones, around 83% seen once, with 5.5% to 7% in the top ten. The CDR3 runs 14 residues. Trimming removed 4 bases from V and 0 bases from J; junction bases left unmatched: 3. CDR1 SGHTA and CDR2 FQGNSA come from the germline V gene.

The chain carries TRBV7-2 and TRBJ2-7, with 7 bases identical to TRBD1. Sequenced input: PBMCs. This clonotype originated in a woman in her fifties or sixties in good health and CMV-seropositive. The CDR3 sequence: CASSSGQNSYEQYF. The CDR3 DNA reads TGTGCCAGCAGCTCGGGACAGAACTCCTACGAGCAGTACTTC.